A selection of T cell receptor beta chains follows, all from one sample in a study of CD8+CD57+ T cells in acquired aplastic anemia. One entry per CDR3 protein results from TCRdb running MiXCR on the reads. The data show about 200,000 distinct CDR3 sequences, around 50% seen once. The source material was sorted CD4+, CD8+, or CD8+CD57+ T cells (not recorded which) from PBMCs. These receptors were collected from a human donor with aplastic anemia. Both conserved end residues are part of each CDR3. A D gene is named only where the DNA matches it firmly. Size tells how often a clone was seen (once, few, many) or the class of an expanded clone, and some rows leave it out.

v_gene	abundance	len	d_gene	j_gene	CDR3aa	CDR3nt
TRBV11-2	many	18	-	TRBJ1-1	CASSLAPGRMGWRTEAFF	TGTGCCAGCAGCTTAGCTCCCGGACGGATGGGGTGGAGAACTGAAGCTTTCTTT
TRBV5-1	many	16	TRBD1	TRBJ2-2	CASSRPGTGVPGELFF	TGCGCCAGCAGCCGGCCCGGGACAGGGGTTCCCGGGGAGCTGTTTTTT
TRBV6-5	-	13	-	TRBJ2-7	CASETEAPYEQYF	TGTGCCAGCGAAACGGAGGCTCCCTACGAGCAGTACTTC
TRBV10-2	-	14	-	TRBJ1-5	CASRAGIGNQPQHF	TGCGCCAGCAGGGCGGGGATCGGCAATCAGCCCCAGCATTTT
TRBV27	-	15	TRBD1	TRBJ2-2	CASSLLGQGAGELFF	TGTGCCAGCAGTTTATTGGGACAGGGGGCCGGGGAGCTGTTTTTT
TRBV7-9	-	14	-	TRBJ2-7	CASSFGSGNYEQYF	TGTGCCAGCAGCTTTGGTAGTGGTAACTACGAGCAGTACTTC
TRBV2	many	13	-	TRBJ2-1	CASRIQDYNEQFF	TGTGCCAGCAGAATTCAGGACTACAATGAGCAGTTCTTC
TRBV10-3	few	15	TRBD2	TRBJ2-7	CAISDPNLTGGEQYF	TGTGCCATCAGTGATCCGAACCTCACGGGAGGCGAGCAGTACTTC
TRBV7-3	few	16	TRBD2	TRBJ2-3	CASSTGLAGKTDTQYF	TGTGCCAGCAGCACCGGACTAGCGGGGAAAACAGATACGCAGTATTTT
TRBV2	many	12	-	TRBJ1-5	CASSGMRQPQHF	TGTGCCAGCAGTGGAATGAGGCAGCCCCAGCATTTT
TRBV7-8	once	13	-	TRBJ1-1	CASSSESRGAAFF	TGTGCCAGCAGCTCCGAGTCAAGGGGGGCGGCTTTCTTT
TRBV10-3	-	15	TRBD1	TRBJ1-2	CAISDFGQGGYGYTF	TGTGCCATCAGTGACTTTGGACAGGGAGGCTATGGCTACACCTTC
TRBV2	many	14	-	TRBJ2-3	CASRTGLAGDTQYF	TGTGCCAGCAGGACAGGTCTTGCGGGAGATACGCAGTATTTT
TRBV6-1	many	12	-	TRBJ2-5	CASSATRLLVWF	TGTGCCAGCAGTGCTACTCGCCTCCTCGTTTGGTTC
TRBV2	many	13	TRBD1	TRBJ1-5	CASMGQLYQPQHF	TGTGCCAGCATGGGACAGCTATATCAGCCCCAGCATTTT
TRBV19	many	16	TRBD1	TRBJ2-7	CASSDFTGGGSYEQYF	TGTGCCAGTAGCGACTTTACAGGGGGAGGCTCCTACGAGCAGTACTTC